This T cell receptor beta chain was identified during a study of cytomegalovirus exposure and HLA in healthy donors. Study at large: From HLA-typed donors, an early data release held approximately 85 million unique TCRs.

To note about this clone: Its antigen is unidentified.

PCR involved 60 Vbeta and 13 Jbeta primers. Only in-frame clones appear in the TCRdb table, and some are missing; sequencing was by immunoSEQ multiplex PCR. The sample records 150,000 to 200,000 clones, 9.5% being singletons. Study-wide findings and caveats: Immune exposure data for these donors was limited to CMV serostatus.

The sequence derives from a woman in her thirties in good health and CMV-seropositive. What was sequenced was PBMCs.

CDR3 nucleotide sequence: TGTGCCACGTCTCGGGGTAACAATCAGCCCCAGCATTTT. It yields the protein CATSRGNNQPQHF. The rearrangement uses TRBV2 and TRBJ1-5; D is uncertain. CDR1 SNHLY and CDR2 FYNNEI come from the germline V gene. The CDR3 has 13 amino acids. V was trimmed by 10 bases and J by 3 bases, leaving 13 bases between them.